Described below is a single TCR beta chain sequence and its context. In the original processing: Using reference gene primer amplification, nucleated cell counts were estimated. TCRdb's table, derived via immunoSEQ multiplex PCR, lists solely in-frame clones and lacks some. The DNA gave D and trimming, while V, J and clone size come from that table. The sample includes about 430,000 clones, 70% to 90% of them seen just once. Deletions cut 7 bases from V and 7 bases from J, with 11 bases between. The CDR3 spans 13 residues. Germline V CDR1 and CDR2: MNHEY, SMNVEV (reference sequence). This entry belongs to a study of blood T cell repertoires in COVID-19. This study enrolled people aged 18 to 89 from under 25 US geographic areas. Grouping used clinical history reported by participants in a survey and questionnaire.

V gene TRBV27 combines with J gene TRBJ1-6; no reliable D call. This clonotype was sampled from a young woman who had been exposed to COVID-19. What was sequenced was PBMCs or T cells enriched from blood (not recorded which). CDR3 sequence: CASTLSRNSPLHF. CDR3 in DNA: TGTGCCAGCACTCTGTCCAGGAATTCACCCCTCCACTTT.